Shown below are 16 T cell receptor beta chains from a single sample sequenced in a study of cytomegalovirus exposure and HLA in healthy donors. The PCR had 60 Vbeta and 13 Jbeta primers. This table comes from immunoSEQ multiplex PCR, and its TCRdb copy is limited to in-frame clones, with some not included. The data show about 160,000 clones, about 81% seen once. The sequencing sample was made of PBMCs. These receptors came from a woman aged 18-29 years in good health and CMV-seronegative.

The rearrangement links TRBV5-1 to TRBJ2-2; 7 positions agree with TRBD2. With 3 bases clipped from V and 7 bases from J, the junction kept 6 bases outside the gene matches. Germline-derived CDR1 and CDR2 are SGHRS and YFSETQ. The CDR3 contains 14 residues. Here the CDR3 reads CASSSPPGGGELFF. In DNA form, the CDR3 reads TGCGCCAGCAGCTCCCCCCCGGGGGGCGGGGAGCTGTTTTTT.

The genes are TRBV29-1 and TRBJ2-3, with 8 bases matching TRBD1. The CDR3 spans 14 residues. V lost 8 bases and J lost 2; bases outside the gene matches: 9. The V gene's germline CDR1 is SQVTM and CDR2 ANQGSEA. CDR3 region: CSLVGDRNTDTQYF. CDR3 nucleotides: TGCAGCTTGGTCGGGGACAGGAACACAGATACGCAGTATTTT.

J is TRBJ2-7 and V is TRBV7-3; D possibly corresponds to TRBD2 (5 bases). The V gene lost 4 bases and the J gene lost 1 base, with 14 bases spanning the gap. Per the germline V gene, CDR1 is SGHTA and CDR2 is FQGTGA. This CDR3 has 15 amino acids. The CDR3 bases are TGTGCCAGCAGCTCACACGGGGATGGGTCCTACGAGCAGTACTTC. Residues: CASSSHGDGSYEQYF.

This clone was recorded a few times. The V gene is TRBV6-1, the J gene TRBJ1-6; 9 bases agree with TRBD1. The CDR3 is 14 residues long. Germline CDR1 is MNHNS and CDR2 is SASEGT. J was trimmed by 5 bases and V by 4 bases; bases with no gene match: 0. CDR3 in DNA: TGTGCCAGCAGTGGGACAGGGGATAATTCACCCCTCCACTTT. Translation gives CASSGTGDNSPLHF.

The genes are TRBV7-2 and TRBJ2-7; D is perhaps TRBD2 (5 bases). The CDR3 consists of 15 residues. Germline CDR1 reads SGHTA; CDR2 reads FQGNSA. V was trimmed by 7 bases and J by 2 bases, leaving 18 bases between them. The CDR3 sequence is CASISSSRLTYEQYF. In DNA form, the CDR3 reads TGTGCCAGCATCAGCAGTTCGCGACTAACCTACGAGCAGTACTTC.

The chain couples TRBV4-1 to TRBJ1-2; D is ambiguous. Germline assignment: CDR1 MGHRA and CDR2 YSYEKL. Trimming removed 1 base at V and 8 bases at J, with 17 bases between. The CDR3 runs 15 residues. The CDR3 sequence: CASSQVYAEVHGYTF. For the CDR3, the DNA is TGCGCCAGCAGCCAAGTATATGCAGAGGTCCACGGCTACACCTTC.

The CDR3 DNA reads TGCAGCGTGACCAGGGATATCGCCGGGGAGCTGTTTTTT. It codes for CSVTRDIAGELFF. This chain connects TRBV29-1 to TRBJ2-2; D possibly corresponds to TRBD1 (5 bases). This CDR3 comprises 13 residues. Germline CDR1 SQVTM, CDR2 ANQGSEA. V lost 6 bases and J 6 bases, leaving 14 bases between the germline ends.

Written as DNA, the CDR3 is TGTGCCAGCAGTGGCCCCCCCGACAGGGTGTTCGATTCGTCACCCCTCCACTTT. Residues: CASSGPPDRVFDSSPLHF. V usage is TRBV25-1 and J usage is TRBJ1-6; 7 bases map to TRBD1. J lost 10 bases, V lost 4 bases, and 19 bases had no gene match. The CDR3 spans 18 residues. Germline assignment: CDR1 MGHDK and CDR2 SYGVNS.

In its sample, this clone was seen once. The CDR3 DNA reads as TGTGCCAGCAGGGACACAGGGGTAGATGAGCAGTTCTTC. Amino acid sequence: CASRDTGVDEQFF. The V call is TRBV2, the J call TRBJ2-1; 7 positions agree with TRBD1. CDR1 is SNHLY and CDR2 is FYNNEI in the germline V gene. Trimming cost V 6 bases and J 8 bases; bases outside gene matches: 7. This CDR3 is built from 13 residues. Full variable domain (remainder filled in from reference TRBV2 and TRBJ2-1): EPEVTQTPSHQVTQMGQEVILRCVPISNHLYFYWYRQILGQKVEFLVSFYNNEISEKSEIFDDQFSVERPDGSNFTLKIRSTKLEDSAMYFCASRDTGVDEQFFGPGTRLTVL.

The genes are TRBV7-2 and TRBJ1-1; D might be TRBD1 (5 bases). This CDR3 comprises 13 residues. The V gene lost 1 base and the J gene lost 4 bases, with 7 bases spanning the gap. Germline V gene lookup returns CDR1 SGHTA and CDR2 FQGNSA. CDR3 amino acids: CASSLGQLTEAFF. The CDR3 DNA reads as TGTGCCAGCAGCTTAGGACAGCTCACTGAAGCTTTCTTT.

The chain joins TRBV4-1 to TRBJ1-4, with 9 bases identical to TRBD1. Germline V gene sequence: CDR1 MGHRA, CDR2 YSYEKL. The CDR3 runs 19 residues. Trimming at V came to 4 bases and at J to 1 base, leaving 13 bases not matched to a gene. DNA for the CDR3: TGCGCCAGCAGCCGGTACGGGGACAGGGAATTTTTAACTAATGAAAAACTGTTTTTT. It yields the protein CASSRYGDREFLTNEKLFF.

The genes are TRBV5-5 and TRBJ2-5; 9 bases align to TRBD2. In germline, CDR1 is SGHKS, CDR2 YYEKEE (reference sequence). The CDR3 totals 17 residues. V was pared by 4 bases and J by 1 base, with 11 bases of the junction left unmatched. In nucleotides, the CDR3 is TGTGCCAGCAGCCTGGGATATAGCGGGGGATTCCAAGAGACCCAGTACTTC. As protein: CASSLGYSGGFQETQYF. Looking up the rest from reference TRBV5-5 and TRBJ2-5 gives the full variable domain: DAGVTQSPTHLIKTRGQQVTLRCSPISGHKSVSWYQQVLGQGPQFIFQYYEKEERGRGNFPDRFSARQFPNYSSELNVNALLLGDSALYLCASSLGYSGGFQETQYFGPGTRLLVL.

The chain employs TRBV16 and TRBJ2-1; a possible D gene is TRBD1 (5 bases). CDR3 size: 14 residues. The V and J ends lost 2 bases and 16 bases respectively, with 21 bases between them. From germline, CDR1 is KGHSY and CDR2 FQNENV. The CDR3 region has the DNA TGTGCCAGCAGCCAAGATATTGCAGGGTTCCACCCCTTCTTC. Amino acids: CASSQDIAGFHPFF.

The rearrangement links TRBV6-5 to TRBJ2-5; D may be TRBD2 (6 bases). The ends were cut back, 7 bases at V and 5 bases at J, with 20 bases in the middle. The CDR3 is 15 amino acids. CDR1 is MNHEY, CDR2 SVGAGI, per germline. CDR3 loop: CASKGDFFVEETQYF. For the CDR3, the DNA is TGTGCCAGCAAAGGGGACTTTTTTGTAGAGGAGACCCAGTACTTC.

V gene TRBV6-1 combines with J gene TRBJ2-5, with D unclear. With 3 bases removed from V and 0 bases from J, the gap between germline ends came to 20 bases. Germline CDR1 is MNHNS and CDR2 is SASEGT. The CDR3 has 18 residues. The CDR3 sequence: CASSEPLLSATYQETQYF. The CDR3 nucleotides read TGTGCCAGCAGTGAGCCTCTGCTCAGCGCTACGTACCAAGAGACCCAGTACTTC.

J is TRBJ1-1 and V is TRBV13, with no clear D. Germline V gene lookup returns CDR1 PRHDT and CDR2 FYEKMQ (reference sequence). The CDR3 runs to 13 residues. Trimming removed 1 base from V and 1 base from J, with 4 bases in between. The CDR3 sequence: CASSLVQNTEAFF. The CDR3 region has the DNA TGTGCCAGCAGCTTAGTACAGAACACTGAAGCTTTCTTT.